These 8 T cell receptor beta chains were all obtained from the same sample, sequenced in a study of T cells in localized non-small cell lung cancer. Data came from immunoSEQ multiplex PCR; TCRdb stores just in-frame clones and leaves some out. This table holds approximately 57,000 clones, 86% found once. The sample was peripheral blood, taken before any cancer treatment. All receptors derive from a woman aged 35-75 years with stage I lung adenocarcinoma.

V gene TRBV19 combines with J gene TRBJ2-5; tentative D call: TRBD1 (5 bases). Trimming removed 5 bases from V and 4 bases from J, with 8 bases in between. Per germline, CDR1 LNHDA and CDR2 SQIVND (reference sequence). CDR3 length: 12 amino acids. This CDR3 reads CASSQGAETQYF. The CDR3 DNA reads TGTGCCAGTAGTCAGGGTGCAGAGACCCAGTACTTC.

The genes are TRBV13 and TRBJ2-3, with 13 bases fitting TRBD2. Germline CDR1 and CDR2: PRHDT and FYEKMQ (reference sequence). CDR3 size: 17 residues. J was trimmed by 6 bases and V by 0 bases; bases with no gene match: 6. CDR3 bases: TGTGCCAGCAGCTTAGGCCTAGGACTAGCGGGGGACGATACGCAGTATTTT. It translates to CASSLGLGLAGDDTQYF.

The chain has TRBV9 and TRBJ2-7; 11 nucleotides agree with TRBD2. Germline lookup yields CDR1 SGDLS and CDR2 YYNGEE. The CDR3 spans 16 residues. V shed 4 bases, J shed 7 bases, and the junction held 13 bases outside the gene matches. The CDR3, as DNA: TGTGCCAGCAGCCCCCGGTCTAGCGGGGGGCCGTGGGAGCAGTACTTC. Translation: CASSPRSSGGPWEQYF.

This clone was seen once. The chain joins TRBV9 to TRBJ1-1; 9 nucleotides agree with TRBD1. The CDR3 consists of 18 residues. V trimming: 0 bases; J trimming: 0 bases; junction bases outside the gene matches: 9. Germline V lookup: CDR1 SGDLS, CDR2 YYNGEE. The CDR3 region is CASSVARTGAGMNTEAFF. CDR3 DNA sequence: TGTGCCAGCAGCGTAGCTCGGACAGGGGCGGGGATGAACACTGAAGCTTTCTTT.

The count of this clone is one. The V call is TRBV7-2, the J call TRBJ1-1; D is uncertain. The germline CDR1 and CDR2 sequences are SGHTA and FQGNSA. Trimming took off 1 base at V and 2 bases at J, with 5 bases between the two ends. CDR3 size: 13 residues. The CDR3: CASSLDPNTEAFF. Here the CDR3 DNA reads TGTGCCAGCAGCTTAGACCCCAACACTGAAGCTTTCTTT. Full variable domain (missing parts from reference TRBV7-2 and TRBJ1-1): GAGVSQSPSNKVTEKGKDVELRCDPISGHTALYWYRQSLGQGLEFLIYFQGNSAPDKSGLPSDRFSAERTGGSVSTLTIQRTQQEDSAVYLCASSLDPNTEAFFGQGTRLTVV.

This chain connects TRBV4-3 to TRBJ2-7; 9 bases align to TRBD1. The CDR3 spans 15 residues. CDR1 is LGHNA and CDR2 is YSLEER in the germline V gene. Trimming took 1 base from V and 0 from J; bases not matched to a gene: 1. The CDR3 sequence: CASSQGTGDSYEQYF. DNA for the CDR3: TGCGCCAGCAGCCAAGGGACAGGGGACTCCTACGAGCAGTACTTC.

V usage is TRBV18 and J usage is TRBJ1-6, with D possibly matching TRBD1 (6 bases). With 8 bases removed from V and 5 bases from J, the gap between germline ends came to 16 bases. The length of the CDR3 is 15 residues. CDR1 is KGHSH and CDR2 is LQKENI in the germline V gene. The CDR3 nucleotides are TGTGCCAGCGCAAATTTCCAGGGGAATAATTCACCCCTCCACTTT. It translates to CASANFQGNNSPLHF.

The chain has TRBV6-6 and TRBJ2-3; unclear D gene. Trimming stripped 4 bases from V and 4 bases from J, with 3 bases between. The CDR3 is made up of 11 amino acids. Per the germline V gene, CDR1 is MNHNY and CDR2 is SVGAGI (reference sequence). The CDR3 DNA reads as TGTGCCAGCAGTTTTTCAGATACGCAGTATTTT. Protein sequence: CASSFSDTQYF.